Below are 17 T cell receptor beta chains sequenced from a single sample in a study of shared clonotypes between healthy human individuals. Only in-frame clones appear in the TCRdb table, and some are missing; sequencing was by immunoSEQ multiplex PCR. The sample has about 2.1 million clones; just under 95% are singletons. Terminally differentiated effector memory CD45RA+ cells were excluded by CCR7 positive selection of CD45RO-negative cells. The sample consisted of naive CD8+ T cells from PBMCs. The receptors derive from a man aged 18 to 29 in good health. Some clones in this sample may be carry-over from other donors' samples.

The rearrangement joins TRBV9 to TRBJ2-7; 11 bases align to TRBD1. The CDR3 sequence is 16 residues long. V shed 3 bases, J shed 4 bases, and the junction held 9 bases outside the gene matches. The germline gives CDR1 SGDLS, CDR2 YYNGEE. The CDR3 is CASSESWTGGWYEQYF. CDR3 DNA sequence: TGTGCCAGCAGCGAGAGCTGGACAGGGGGCTGGTACGAGCAGTACTTC.

The chain has TRBV13 and TRBJ2-1, with 12 nucleotides matching TRBD2. The CDR3 has 15 amino acids. V lost 4 bases to trimming and J lost 7 bases; unmatched junction nucleotides: 5. Germline-derived CDR1 and CDR2 are PRHDT and FYEKMQ (reference sequence). The CDR3 protein is CASSSSGRAGNEQFF. In nucleotides, the CDR3 is TGTGCCAGCAGCTCTAGCGGGAGGGCGGGAAATGAGCAGTTCTTC.

The V call is TRBV4-1, the J call TRBJ2-5; 8 positions match TRBD2. CDR3 length: 18 residues. V shed 4 bases and J 5 bases; nucleotides not matched to a gene: 18. CDR1 and CDR2 from the germline V gene are MGHRA and YSYEKL. The DNA of the CDR3 is TGCGCCAGCAGCCCTTATTTGGGGGCGGGAGGCGTTCCGGAGACCCAGTACTTC. Protein sequence: CASSPYLGAGGVPETQYF.

The genes are TRBV28 and TRBJ1-4; D ambiguous. Looked up from germline, CDR1 is MDHEN and CDR2 is SYDVKM. The CDR3 spans 13 residues. V lost 5 bases to trimming and J lost 6 bases, with 10 bases between them. The CDR3 nucleotides are TGTGCCAGCAGTCCAATACCGGATGAAAAACTGTTTTTT. It is translated as CASSPIPDEKLFF.

This chain uses TRBV29-1 with TRBJ2-1, with 9 bases matching TRBD1. With V trimmed by 1 base and J by 3 bases, 7 bases remained unmatched. Looked up from germline, CDR1 is SQVTM and CDR2 is ANQGSEA. The CDR3 is 16 amino acids. The CDR3 loop is CSVEGSWTGDYNEQFF. Written as DNA, the CDR3 is TGCAGCGTTGAAGGAAGTTGGACAGGGGACTACAATGAGCAGTTCTTC.

The V gene is TRBV6-5, the J gene TRBJ2-1, with 8 positions matching TRBD2. Germline V gene lookup returns CDR1 MNHEY and CDR2 SVGAGI. Trimming at V came to 0 bases and at J to 3 bases, leaving 4 bases not matched to a gene. This CDR3 has 16 residues. In DNA, the CDR3 is TGTGCCAGCAGTTACTCGGTAGCGGGATACTACAATGAGCAGTTCTTC. Its translation: CASSYSVAGYYNEQFF.

The chain carries TRBV11-2 and TRBJ2-7; 9 bases are a match to TRBD1. Germline CDR1 is SGHAT and CDR2 is FQNNGV. The CDR3 consists of 15 residues. J lost 3 bases, V lost 0 bases, and 3 bases had no gene match. CDR3 residues: CASSLDPGQGYEQYF. For the CDR3, the DNA is TGTGCCAGCAGCTTAGACCCGGGACAGGGCTACGAGCAGTACTTC.

To note about this clone: Distinct nucleotide sequences in the sample also encode this CDR3. This sequence joins TRBV14 and TRBJ2-5; possible D gene TRBD1, 6 bases. This CDR3 contains 13 residues. The germline V and J ends were trimmed by 8 bases and 2 bases, with 12 bases remaining between them. CDR1 and CDR2 (germline): SGHDN, FVKESK. In DNA form, the CDR3 reads TGTGCCAGCTCCCAAGGGGGTCAAGAGACCCAGTACTTC. Amino acids: CASSQGGQETQYF.

The CDR3 DNA reads as TGTGCCAGCAGCCCTGGGGGTCATGGCACAGATACGCAGTATTTT. Protein product: CASSPGGHGTDTQYF. The chain recombines TRBV9 with TRBJ2-3; TRBD1 or TRBD2 may be the D gene (5 bases each). The CDR3 loop spans 15 amino acids. The germline V gene has CDR1 SGDLS and CDR2 YYNGEE. The V end lost 4 bases, the J end lost 1 base, and 13 bases lay between the germline ends.

J is TRBJ2-5 and V is TRBV28; D call uncertain. The CDR3 spans 20 residues. V was pared by 1 base and J by 1 base, with 25 bases between. Germline V gives CDR1 MDHEN, CDR2 SYDVKM. The CDR3 DNA reads as TGTGCCAGCAGTTTATTCACCGATTACTCAGGCGGAGCCATCCAAGAGACCCAGTACTTC. It specifies CASSLFTDYSGGAIQETQYF. Based on the CDR3 plus reference TRBV28 and TRBJ2-5, the full variable domain is DVKVTQSSRYLVKRTGEKVFLECVQDMDHENMFWYRQDPGLGLRLIYFSYDVKMKEKGDIPEGYSVSREKKERFSLILESASTNQTSMYLCASSLFTDYSGGAIQETQYFGPGTRLLVL.

CDR3 amino acids: CASLRRDSQNNYGYTF. The CDR3 coding sequence is TGCGCCAGTCTACGCCGGGACAGCCAAAATAACTATGGCTACACCTTC. The chain recombines TRBV10-2 with TRBJ1-2, with 7 positions matching TRBD1. The germline V gene has CDR1 WSHSY and CDR2 SAAADI. The V and J ends lost 9 bases and 1 base, in that order; junction bases with no gene match: 14. The CDR3 is 16 amino acids.

The chain uses TRBV5-1 and TRBJ1-1; D ambiguous. CDR1 is SGHRS and CDR2 is YFSETQ in the germline V gene. The CDR3 has 12 amino acids. The V gene lost 6 bases and the J gene lost 1 base, with 7 bases spanning the gap. The CDR3 sequence is CASKAGNTEAFF. CDR3 bases: TGCGCCAGCAAGGCAGGGAACACTGAAGCTTTCTTT.

In DNA, the CDR3 is TGTGCCAGCAGCTTAGGACGGGGAGCGGAGGGCGAAAAACTGTTTTTT. This sequence encodes CASSLGRGAEGEKLFF. V is TRBV7-9 and J is TRBJ1-4; no firm D call. The V gene lost 1 base and the J gene lost 8 bases, with 17 bases spanning the gap. Germline CDR1 is SEHNR and CDR2 is FQNEAQ (reference sequence). This CDR3 has 16 amino acids.

This chain joins TRBV5-1 and TRBJ2-2, with 9 bases matching TRBD2. V gave up 4 bases and J gave up 3 bases; unmatched junction bases: 7. The CDR3 is made up of 16 amino acids. Germline CDR1 SGHRS, CDR2 YFSETQ. As DNA, the CDR3 is TGCGCCAGCAGCGGCACTAGCGGGTCCGACACCGGGGAGCTGTTTTTT. Its translation: CASSGTSGSDTGELFF. The full variable domain, its missing parts supplied by reference TRBV5-1 and TRBJ2-2, is KAGVTQTPRYLIKTRGQQVTLSCSPISGHRSVSWYQQTPGQGLQFLFEYFSETQRNKGNFPGRFSGRQFSNSRSEMNVSTLELGDSALYLCASSGTSGSDTGELFFGEGSRLTVL.

In regard to this clone: The same CDR3 also results from other DNA sequences found in this sample. The chain uses TRBV27 and TRBJ2-4; D may correspond to TRBD1 or TRBD2 (6 bases each). The CDR3 loop spans 16 amino acids. Germline CDR1 MNHEY, CDR2 SMNVEV (reference sequence). V gave up 0 bases and J gave up 0 bases, with 9 bases separating them. CDR3 region: CASSLSPGAAKNIQYF. As DNA, the CDR3 is TGTGCCAGCAGTTTATCGCCGGGGGCAGCCAAAAACATTCAGTACTTC.

The chain has TRBV7-9 and TRBJ2-7; 13 bases map to TRBD2. The CDR3 has 18 residues. Looked up from germline, CDR1 is SEHNR and CDR2 is FQNEAQ (reference sequence). Trimming at V came to 2 bases and at J to 2 bases, leaving 9 bases not matched to a gene. This chain's CDR3 is CASSLTGLAGDLAYEQYF. CDR3 sequence (DNA): TGTGCCAGCAGCTTAACAGGACTAGCGGGGGACCTCGCCTACGAGCAGTACTTC. Using reference TRBV7-9 and TRBJ2-7 for the parts outside the CDR3, the full variable domain is DTGVSQNPRHKITKRGQNVTFRCDPISEHNRLYWYRQTLGQGPEFLTYFQNEAQLEKSRLLSDRFSAERPKGSFSTLEIQRTEQGDSAMYLCASSLTGLAGDLAYEQYFGPGTRLTVT.

This chain uses TRBV7-6 with TRBJ2-7, with TRBD1 matching 8 bases. The CDR3 sequence is 16 residues long. The V gene end was trimmed by 3 bases and the J gene end by 2 bases; junction bases not matched to a gene: 9. The germline V gene has CDR1 SGHVS and CDR2 FNYEAQ. The CDR3 nucleotides are TGTGCCAGCAGCTTTCACCGGACAGGGCAAGCCTACGAGCAGTACTTC. Protein sequence: CASSFHRTGQAYEQYF.